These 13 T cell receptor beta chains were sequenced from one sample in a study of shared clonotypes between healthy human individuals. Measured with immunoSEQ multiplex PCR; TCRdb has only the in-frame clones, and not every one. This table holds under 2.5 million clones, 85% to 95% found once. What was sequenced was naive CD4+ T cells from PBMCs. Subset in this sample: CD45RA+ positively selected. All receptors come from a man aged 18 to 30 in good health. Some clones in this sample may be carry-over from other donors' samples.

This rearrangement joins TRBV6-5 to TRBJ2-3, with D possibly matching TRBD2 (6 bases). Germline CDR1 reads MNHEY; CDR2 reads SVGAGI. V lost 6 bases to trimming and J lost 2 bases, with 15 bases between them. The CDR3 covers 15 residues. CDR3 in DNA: TGTGCCAGCAGGCTCGGGACTTTAAACACAGATACGCAGTATTTT. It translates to CASRLGTLNTDTQYF.

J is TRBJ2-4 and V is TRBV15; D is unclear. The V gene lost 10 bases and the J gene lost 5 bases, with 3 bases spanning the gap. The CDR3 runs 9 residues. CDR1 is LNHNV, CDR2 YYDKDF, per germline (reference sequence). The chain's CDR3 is CANQNIQYF. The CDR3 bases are TGTGCCAACCAAAACATTCAGTACTTC.

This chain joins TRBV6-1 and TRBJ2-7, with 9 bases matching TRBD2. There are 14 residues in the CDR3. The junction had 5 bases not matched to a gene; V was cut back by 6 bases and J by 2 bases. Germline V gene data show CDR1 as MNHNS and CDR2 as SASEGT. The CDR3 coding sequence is TGTGCCAGCAGATCTAGCGGGGTAACCTACGAGCAGTACTTC. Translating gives CASRSSGVTYEQYF.

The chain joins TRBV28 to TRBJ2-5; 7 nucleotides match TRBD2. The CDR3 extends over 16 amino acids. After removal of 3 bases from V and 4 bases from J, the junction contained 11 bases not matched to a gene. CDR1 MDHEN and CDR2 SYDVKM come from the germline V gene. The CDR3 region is CASSLVGTKAGETQYF. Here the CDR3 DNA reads TGTGCCAGCAGTTTGGTGGGGACTAAGGCGGGAGAGACCCAGTACTTC.

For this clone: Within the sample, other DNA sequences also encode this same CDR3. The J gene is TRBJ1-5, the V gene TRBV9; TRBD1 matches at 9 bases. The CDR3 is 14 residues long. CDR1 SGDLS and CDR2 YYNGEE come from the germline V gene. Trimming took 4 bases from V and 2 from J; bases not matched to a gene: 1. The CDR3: CASSRTGGNQPQHF. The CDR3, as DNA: TGTGCCAGCAGCCGGACAGGGGGCAATCAGCCCCAGCATTTT.

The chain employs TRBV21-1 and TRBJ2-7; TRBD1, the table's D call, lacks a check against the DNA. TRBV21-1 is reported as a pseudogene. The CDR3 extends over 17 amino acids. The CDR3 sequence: CASSAGKPLVTVQEQYF. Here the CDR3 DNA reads TGTGCCAGCAGCGCCGGAAAGCCCCTAGTGACAGTGCAAGAGCAGTACTTC.

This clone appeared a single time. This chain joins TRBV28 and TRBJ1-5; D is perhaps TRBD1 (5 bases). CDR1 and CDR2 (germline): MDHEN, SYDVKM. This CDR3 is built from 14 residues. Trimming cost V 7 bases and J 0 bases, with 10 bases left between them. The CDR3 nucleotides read TGTGCCAGCACCCGCCAGGGTAGCAATCAGCCCCAGCATTTT. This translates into CASTRQGSNQPQHF.

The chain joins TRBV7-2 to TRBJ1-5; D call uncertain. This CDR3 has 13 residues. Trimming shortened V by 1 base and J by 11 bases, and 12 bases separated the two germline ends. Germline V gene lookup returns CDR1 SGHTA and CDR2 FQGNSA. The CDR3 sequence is CASSLDRSRAQHF. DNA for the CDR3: TGTGCCAGCAGCTTAGACCGATCTCGGGCCCAGCATTTT.

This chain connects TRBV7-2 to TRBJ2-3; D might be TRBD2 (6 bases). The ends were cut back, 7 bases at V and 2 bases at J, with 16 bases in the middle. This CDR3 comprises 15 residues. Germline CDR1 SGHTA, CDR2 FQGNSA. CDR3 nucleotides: TGTGCCAGCACCGTTGGGGGGAGTGTCACAGATACGCAGTATTTT. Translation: CASTVGGSVTDTQYF.

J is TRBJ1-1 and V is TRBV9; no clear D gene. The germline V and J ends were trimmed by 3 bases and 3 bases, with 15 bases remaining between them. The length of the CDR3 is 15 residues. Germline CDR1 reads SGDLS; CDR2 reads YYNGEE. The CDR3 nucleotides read TGTGCCAGCAGCGCCCGTCCTACGACGTACACTGAAGCTTTCTTT. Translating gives CASSARPTTYTEAFF.

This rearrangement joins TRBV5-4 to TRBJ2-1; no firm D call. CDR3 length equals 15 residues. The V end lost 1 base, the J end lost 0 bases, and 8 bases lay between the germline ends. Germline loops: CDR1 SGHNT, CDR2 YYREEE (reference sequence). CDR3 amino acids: CASSLWSSSYNEQFF. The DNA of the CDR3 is TGTGCCAGCAGCTTGTGGTCCAGCTCCTACAATGAGCAGTTCTTC.

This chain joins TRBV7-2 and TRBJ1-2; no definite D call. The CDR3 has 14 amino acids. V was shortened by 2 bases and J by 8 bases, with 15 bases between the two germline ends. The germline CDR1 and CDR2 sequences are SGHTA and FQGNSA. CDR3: CASSLRWGAGGYTF. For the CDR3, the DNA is TGTGCCAGCAGCTTAAGGTGGGGTGCGGGAGGCTACACCTTC.

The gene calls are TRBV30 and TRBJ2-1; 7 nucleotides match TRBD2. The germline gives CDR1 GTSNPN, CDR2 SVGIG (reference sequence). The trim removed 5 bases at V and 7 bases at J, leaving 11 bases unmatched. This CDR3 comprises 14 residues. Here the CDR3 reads CAWGTGLFLNEQFF. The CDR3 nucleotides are TGTGCCTGGGGAACGGGACTATTCTTAAATGAGCAGTTCTTC.